One sample yielded the 27 T cell receptor beta chains listed below, sequenced in a study of OX40 agonist ivuxolimab in advanced cancers. Clones were sequenced by immunoSEQ multiplex PCR, and TCRdb holds only the in-frame ones, with some missing. The repertoire has 40,000 or so clones, around 80% of them found once; the top ten carry over 4.5%. Material: CD4+ or CD8+ T cells sorted from blood, obtained in a trial of the OX40 agonist ivuxolimab. These receptors were collected from an adult with an advanced solid tumor such as melanoma, head and neck, liver or kidney cancer.

This chain links TRBV6-1 with TRBJ2-7; D may be TRBD1 (6 bases). Trimming left V 7 bases short and J 3 bases short, with 10 bases between. The CDR3 length is 12 residues. The germline V gene has CDR1 MNHNS and CDR2 SASEGT. The CDR3 sequence is CASTGANYEQYF. For the CDR3, the DNA is TGTGCCAGCACAGGGGCCAACTACGAGCAGTACTTC.

The chain links TRBV30 to TRBJ2-4; D may be TRBD2 (6 bases). Trimming stripped 3 bases from V and 5 bases from J, with 14 bases between. The CDR3 is 14 residues long. Germline V gene lookup returns CDR1 GTSNPN and CDR2 SVGIG (reference sequence). CDR3 sequence reads: CAWRTAGGENIQYF. CDR3 nucleotides: TGTGCCTGGAGGACCGCCGGGGGAGAAAACATTCAGTACTTC.

This chain links TRBV18 with TRBJ1-1; D gene uncertain. Trimming left V 2 bases short and J 0 bases short, with 10 bases between. CDR1 KGHSH and CDR2 LQKENI come from the germline V gene. The CDR3 length is 15 residues. The CDR3 spells CASSPSNVVNTEAFF. CDR3 in DNA: TGTGCCAGCTCACCATCTAACGTAGTGAACACTGAAGCTTTCTTT.

J is TRBJ2-1 and V is TRBV11-2, with 7 bases matching TRBD1. Trimming removed 8 bases from V and 1 base from J; junction bases left unmatched: 5. The CDR3 extends over 14 amino acids. CDR1 is SGHAT and CDR2 is FQNNGV in the germline V gene. The CDR3 protein is CASQGVGSYNEQFF. The CDR3 DNA reads TGTGCCAGCCAGGGGGTAGGGTCCTACAATGAGCAGTTCTTC.

The CDR3 protein is CASSEYFLGGSTDTQYF. The CDR3 DNA is TGCGCCAGCAGTGAGTACTTTCTAGGCGGTAGCACAGATACGCAGTATTTT. The chain has TRBV10-2 and TRBJ2-3, with no clear D. The CDR3 contains 17 residues. The ends were cut back, 1 base at V and 0 bases at J, with 14 bases in the middle. Germline CDR1 and CDR2: WSHSY and SAAADI.

This chain joins TRBV28 and TRBJ2-3; D gene unclear. Germline assignment: CDR1 MDHEN and CDR2 SYDVKM. V gave up 2 bases and J gave up 2 bases, with 5 bases separating them. The CDR3 extends over 13 amino acids. CDR3: CASSLGSTDTQYF. The DNA for the CDR3 is TGTGCCAGCAGTTTAGGGTCCACAGATACGCAGTATTTT.

The rearrangement links TRBV5-1 to TRBJ1-2, with a weak D call TRBD1 (5 bases). The CDR3 loop spans 16 amino acids. The ends were cut back, 3 bases at V and 1 base at J, with 16 bases in the middle. CDR1 and CDR2 (germline): SGHRS, YFSETQ. The DNA for the CDR3 is TGCGCCAGCAGCTCCCATCACGGGGCAAGTAACTATGGCTACACCTTC. Its protein product is CASSSHHGASNYGYTF. Full variable domain (rest looked up from reference TRBV5-1 and TRBJ1-2): KAGVTQTPRYLIKTRGQQVTLSCSPISGHRSVSWYQQTPGQGLQFLFEYFSETQRNKGNFPGRFSGRQFSNSRSEMNVSTLELGDSALYLCASSSHHGASNYGYTFGSGTRLTVV.

This clone showed up just a few times. The chain joins TRBV5-1 to TRBJ1-3; TRBD1 might be the D (6 bases). CDR3 length: 15 residues. Germline CDR1 reads SGHRS; CDR2 reads YFSETQ. Trimming shortened V by 4 bases and J by 5 bases, and 16 bases separated the two germline ends. CDR3 DNA sequence: TGCGCCAGCAGCCAGGGCAGGGGACCTCGAAACACCATATATTTT. Its translation: CASSQGRGPRNTIYF. Based on the CDR3 plus reference TRBV5-1 and TRBJ1-3, the full variable domain is KAGVTQTPRYLIKTRGQQVTLSCSPISGHRSVSWYQQTPGQGLQFLFEYFSETQRNKGNFPGRFSGRQFSNSRSEMNVSTLELGDSALYLCASSQGRGPRNTIYFGEGSWLTVV.

V and J are TRBV7-8 and TRBJ2-1, with TRBD2 matching over 11 bases. Germline V gene sequence: CDR1 SGHVS, CDR2 FQNEAQ. This CDR3 has 14 residues. The junction had 2 bases not matched to a gene; V was cut back by 2 bases and J by 8 bases. The CDR3 protein is CASSLTSGRYEQFF. CDR3 DNA sequence: TGTGCCAGCAGCTTAACTAGCGGGAGATATGAGCAGTTCTTC.

V is TRBV7-8 and J is TRBJ2-3; 8 nucleotides agree with TRBD2. Germline lookup yields CDR1 SGHVS and CDR2 FQNEAQ. V dropped 3 bases and J dropped 2; count of bases not matched to a gene: 4. This CDR3 has 15 residues. This CDR3 reads CASSLREVHTDTQYF. DNA of the CDR3: TGTGCCAGCAGCTTGCGGGAGGTCCACACAGATACGCAGTATTTT.

The V and J genes are TRBV7-9 and TRBJ1-2; a possible D gene is TRBD1 (6 bases). The V gene's germline CDR1 is SEHNR and CDR2 FQNEAQ (reference sequence). This CDR3 region has 14 residues. Trimming took 5 bases from V and 4 from J, leaving 14 bases between them. The CDR3 DNA is TGTGCCAGCAGCCCAATGACAGGAACCTATGGCTACACCTTC. Protein product: CASSPMTGTYGYTF.

The chain couples TRBV6-6 to TRBJ2-7; weak D call: TRBD2 (7 bases). The CDR3 contains 15 residues. Trimming took off 2 bases at V and 5 bases at J, with 16 bases between the two ends. Germline CDR1 is MNHNY and CDR2 is SVGAGI (reference sequence). The CDR3 DNA reads as TGTGCCAGCAGTTACCAGGGGAGGGGTAGCGACGAGCAGTACTTC. Protein product: CASSYQGRGSDEQYF.

This clone was seen only a few times. This rearrangement joins TRBV5-1 to TRBJ2-3; 8 bases line up with TRBD1. CDR1 and CDR2 from the germline V gene are SGHRS and YFSETQ. There are 14 residues in the CDR3. V gave up 4 bases and J gave up 6 bases; unmatched junction bases: 7. Here the CDR3 reads CASSPGQGWDTQYF. Here the CDR3 DNA reads TGCGCCAGCAGCCCCGGACAGGGTTGGGATACGCAGTATTTT.

The chain joins TRBV5-1 to TRBJ2-1, with D uncertain. Trimming pared 7 bases from V and 7 bases from J, leaving 15 bases between. The CDR3 has 13 residues. CDR1 is SGHRS and CDR2 is YFSETQ in the germline V gene. CDR3 DNA sequence: TGCGCCAGCGGCAACTCTGGGGTAAATGAGCAGTTCTTC. It encodes CASGNSGVNEQFF.

V is TRBV6-5 and J is TRBJ2-5; TRBD2 is a possible D gene (5 bases). The CDR3 runs to 14 residues. Germline V gene data show CDR1 as MNHEY and CDR2 as SVGAGI. V was pared by 4 bases and J by 3 bases, with 12 bases between. The CDR3 spells CASSSRLRKETQYF. The CDR3, as DNA: TGTGCCAGCAGTTCGCGACTAAGAAAAGAGACCCAGTACTTC.

This chain connects TRBV6-1 to TRBJ1-5; perhaps TRBD1 as D (5 bases). Germline CDR1 and CDR2: MNHNS and SASEGT. CDR3 size: 13 residues. V lost 5 bases to trimming and J lost 4 bases, with 9 bases between them. CDR3 protein: CASSSGKNQPQHF. The CDR3 DNA is TGTGCCAGCAGTTCAGGGAAAAATCAGCCCCAGCATTTT.

V gene TRBV14 combines with J gene TRBJ2-5; D is undetermined. Germline CDR1 is SGHDN and CDR2 is FVKESK. The CDR3 is 13 amino acids. Trimming cost V 1 base and J 3 bases, with 6 bases left between them. CDR3 DNA sequence: TGTGCCAGCAGCCAAGCCAACGAAGAGACCCAGTACTTC. Encoded protein: CASSQANEETQYF.

The chain has TRBV19 and TRBJ2-2; TRBD1 might be the D (6 bases). V was pared by 3 bases and J by 3 bases, with 14 bases between. Germline lookup yields CDR1 LNHDA and CDR2 SQIVND (reference sequence). CDR3 length equals 16 residues. The CDR3 protein is CASSMYRVGHTGELFF. CDR3 DNA sequence: TGTGCCAGTAGTATGTACAGGGTTGGGCACACCGGGGAGCTGTTTTTT.

The rearrangement uses TRBV5-6 and TRBJ1-1, with a possible D match to TRBD1 (6 bases). Trimming left V 0 bases short and J 0 bases short, with 12 bases between. Looked up from germline, CDR1 is SGHDT and CDR2 is YYEEEE. The length of the CDR3 is 16 residues. The CDR3, as DNA: TGTGCCAGCAGCTTGGGTTCAGGGACAATGAACACTGAAGCTTTCTTT. Its protein product is CASSLGSGTMNTEAFF. The whole variable domain, remainder taken from reference TRBV5-6 and TRBJ1-1, is DAGVTQSPTHLIKTRGQQVTLRCSPKSGHDTVSWYQQALGQGPQFIFQYYEEEERQRGNFPDRFSGHQFPNYSSELNVNALLLGDSALYLCASSLGSGTMNTEAFFGQGTRLTVV.

The chain carries TRBV2 and TRBJ1-2, with TRBD1 matching over 11 bases. CDR3 length: 15 residues. The trim removed 2 bases at V and 8 bases at J, leaving 7 bases unmatched. Germline loops: CDR1 SNHLY, CDR2 FYNNEI. CDR3: CASSETGQGAWGYTF. The CDR3 DNA is TGTGCCAGCAGTGAAACCGGACAGGGGGCTTGGGGCTACACCTTC.

This rearrangement joins TRBV7-3 to TRBJ2-1; D is perhaps TRBD2 (5 bases). V dropped 6 bases and J dropped 5 bases, with 23 bases sitting between them. CDR3 size: 17 residues. CDR1 and CDR2 (germline): SGHTA, FQGTGA. CDR3 in amino acids: CASSFSTGITSDNEQFF. CDR3 in DNA: TGTGCCAGCAGTTTCTCAACCGGGATCACTTCCGACAATGAGCAGTTCTTC.

The chain carries TRBV5-1 and TRBJ2-3, with a tentative D call TRBD2 (5 bases). The CDR3 is 14 amino acids. Trimming left V 4 bases short and J 4 bases short, with 13 bases between. CDR1 SGHRS and CDR2 YFSETQ come from the germline V gene. The CDR3 loop reads CASSIRLGADTQYF. CDR3 nucleotide sequence: TGCGCCAGCAGCATTCGGCTGGGAGCAGATACGCAGTATTTT.

This chain links TRBV2 with TRBJ2-7; TRBD2 might be the D (6 bases). The V gene's germline CDR1 is SNHLY and CDR2 FYNNEI. V was trimmed by 2 bases and J by 3 bases, leaving 14 bases between them. CDR3 length: 15 amino acids. The CDR3 here is CASSESSGGFYEQYF. The DNA for the CDR3 is TGTGCCAGCAGTGAATCTTCCGGAGGGTTCTACGAGCAGTACTTC.

The chain couples TRBV29-1 to TRBJ1-4; D ambiguous. The V and J ends lost 4 bases and 7 bases respectively, with 13 bases between them. From germline, CDR1 is SQVTM and CDR2 ANQGSEA. The CDR3 length is 13 residues. CDR3 in amino acids: CSVARTSGEKLFF. The CDR3 DNA reads as TGCAGCGTTGCCCGTACCTCGGGTGAAAAACTGTTTTTT.

The chain recombines TRBV9 with TRBJ2-6; D remains unclear. CDR3 length: 15 amino acids. Per the germline V gene, CDR1 is SGDLS and CDR2 is YYNGEE. V was trimmed by 0 bases and J by 4 bases, leaving 8 bases between them. CDR3 loop: CASSVERQGANVLTF. CDR3 nucleotide sequence: TGTGCCAGCAGCGTAGAGCGACAAGGGGCCAACGTCCTGACTTTC. Variable domain in full (rest from reference TRBV9 and TRBJ2-6): DSGVTQTPKHLITATGQRVTLRCSPRSGDLSVYWYQQSLDQGLQFLIQYYNGEERAKGNILERFSAQQFPDLHSELNLSSLELGDSALYFCASSVERQGANVLTFGAGSRLTVL.

This clone has only a few counts. The V call is TRBV18, the J call TRBJ2-6; D is uncertain. CDR1 KGHSH and CDR2 LQKENI come from the germline V gene. V lost 3 bases and J 0 bases, leaving 0 bases between the germline ends. The CDR3 has 13 amino acids. For the CDR3, the DNA is TGTGCCAGCTCACCCTCTGGGGCCAACGTCCTGACTTTC. This sequence encodes CASSPSGANVLTF.

The chain couples TRBV10-1 to TRBJ1-3; the D is unclear. V was trimmed by 0 bases and J by 0 bases, leaving 9 bases between them. The CDR3 is 16 residues long. CDR1 is WNHNN, CDR2 SYGVQD, per germline (reference sequence). The DNA for the CDR3 is TGCGCCAGCAGTGAGTCGAGAAGTTTCTCTGGAAACACCATATATTTT. This sequence encodes CASSESRSFSGNTIYF.